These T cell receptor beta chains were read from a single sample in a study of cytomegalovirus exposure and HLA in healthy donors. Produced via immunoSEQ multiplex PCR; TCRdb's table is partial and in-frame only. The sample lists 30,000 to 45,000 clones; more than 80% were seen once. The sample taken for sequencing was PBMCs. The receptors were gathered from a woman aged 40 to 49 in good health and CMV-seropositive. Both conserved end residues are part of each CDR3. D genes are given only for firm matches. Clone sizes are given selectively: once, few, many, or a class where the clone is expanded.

CDR3nt: TGTGCCAGCAGCCCCGGACAGGGGGGGGATACGCAGTATTTT
CDR3aa: CASSPGQGGDTQYF
len: 14
j_gene: TRBJ2-3
abundance: -
d_gene: TRBD1
v_gene: TRBV6-4

CDR3nt: TGTGCCAGCAGCCTCAGGGTTGACACTGAAGCTTTCTTT
CDR3aa: CASSLRVDTEAFF
len: 13
j_gene: TRBJ1-1
abundance: -
d_gene: -
v_gene: TRBV11-3

CDR3nt: TGTGCCAGCACCCGGGAGGGGGGCTATGGCTACACCTTC
CDR3aa: CASTREGGYGYTF
len: 13
j_gene: TRBJ1-2
abundance: once
d_gene: -
v_gene: TRBV6-5

CDR3nt: TGCGCCAGCAGCCAGCAGAATAACTATGGCTACACCTTC
CDR3aa: CASSQQNNYGYTF
len: 13
j_gene: TRBJ1-2
abundance: few
d_gene: -
v_gene: TRBV4-3

CDR3nt: TGCGCCAGCAGGGCAGGTGCCGATTTAAACACCGGGGAGCTGTTTTTT
CDR3aa: CASRAGADLNTGELFF
len: 16
j_gene: TRBJ2-2
abundance: -
d_gene: -
v_gene: TRBV10-2

CDR3nt: TGTGCCAGCAGCCGGCTACGGACATTGAATGAAAAACTGTTTTTT
CDR3aa: CASSRLRTLNEKLFF
len: 15
j_gene: TRBJ1-4
abundance: -
d_gene: -
v_gene: TRBV14

CDR3nt: TGTGCCAGCAGCGTAGGAGGGCCGGCCGATACGCAGTATTTT
CDR3aa: CASSVGGPADTQYF
len: 14
j_gene: TRBJ2-3
abundance: -
d_gene: -
v_gene: TRBV9

CDR3nt: TGTGCCAGCAGCTTACAGACCGGGGGGAGGGAGCAGTACTTC
CDR3aa: CASSLQTGGREQYF
len: 14
j_gene: TRBJ2-7
abundance: -
d_gene: TRBD2
v_gene: TRBV7-9

CDR3nt: TGTGCCAGCAAAAGGACAGGGCTCCAAGAGACCCAGTACTTC
CDR3aa: CASKRTGLQETQYF
len: 14
j_gene: TRBJ2-5
abundance: -
d_gene: TRBD1
v_gene: TRBV2

CDR3nt: TGTGCCAGCAGCCCCAGACAGGGGCGCGAAAAACTGTTTTTT
CDR3aa: CASSPRQGREKLFF
len: 14
j_gene: TRBJ1-4
abundance: -
d_gene: TRBD1
v_gene: TRBV6-5

CDR3nt: TGTGCCAGCAGCTTTAGCGGATCTTCCTACAATGAGCAGTTCTTC
CDR3aa: CASSFSGSSYNEQFF
len: 15
j_gene: TRBJ2-1
abundance: -
d_gene: -
v_gene: TRBV7-2

CDR3nt: TGTGCCAGTAGAGGGACAGGAAGGATCGGGGAGCTGTTTTTT
CDR3aa: CASRGTGRIGELFF
len: 14
j_gene: TRBJ2-2
abundance: -
d_gene: TRBD1
v_gene: TRBV19

CDR3nt: TGTGCCAGCTCGGAAATTGGGGGGGCCTACGAGCAGTACTTC
CDR3aa: CASSEIGGAYEQYF
len: 14
j_gene: TRBJ2-7
abundance: -
d_gene: TRBD2
v_gene: TRBV18

CDR3nt: TGTGCCAGCAGTAACGCCTCACCAGGGGTGGCAGATACGCAGTATTTT
CDR3aa: CASSNASPGVADTQYF
len: 16
j_gene: TRBJ2-3
abundance: -
d_gene: -
v_gene: TRBV2

CDR3nt: TGTGCCAGTAGTACGCTACAGGGTAGCAATCAGCCCCAGCATTTT
CDR3aa: CASSTLQGSNQPQHF
len: 15
j_gene: TRBJ1-5
abundance: -
d_gene: -
v_gene: TRBV19

CDR3nt: TGTGCCAGCAGTTTATTGGGGGGGAGCGGCAATCAGCCCCAGCATTTT
CDR3aa: CASSLLGGSGNQPQHF
len: 16
j_gene: TRBJ1-5
abundance: -
d_gene: -
v_gene: TRBV28

CDR3nt: TGTGCCAGTAGTTCGACGGGGGGTTCCTACGAGCAGTACTTC
CDR3aa: CASSSTGGSYEQYF
len: 14
j_gene: TRBJ2-7
abundance: -
d_gene: TRBD2
v_gene: TRBV19

CDR3nt: TGTGCCAGCAGCTTGGGGACTAGCGGAATATTGGCCTACGAGCAGTACTTC
CDR3aa: CASSLGTSGILAYEQYF
len: 17
j_gene: TRBJ2-7
abundance: -
d_gene: TRBD2
v_gene: TRBV5-5

CDR3nt: TGTGCCAGCAGTTACGCGCGGTCTGGGGCCAACGTCCTGACTTTC
CDR3aa: CASSYARSGANVLTF
len: 15
j_gene: TRBJ2-6
abundance: few
d_gene: -
v_gene: TRBV6-5

CDR3nt: TGTGCCAGCAGTGAATGGAGGGCGGGGTTAAACATTCAGTACTTC
CDR3aa: CASSEWRAGLNIQYF
len: 15
j_gene: TRBJ2-4
abundance: -
d_gene: -
v_gene: TRBV6-1

CDR3nt: TGCGCCAGCAGCCGGTCCGGGACAGAATATGGCTACACCTTC
CDR3aa: CASSRSGTEYGYTF
len: 14
j_gene: TRBJ1-2
abundance: -
d_gene: TRBD1
v_gene: TRBV4-3

CDR3nt: TGTGCCAGCTCACCACCGGGTAGAGGGGGAGATTCACCCCTCCACTTT
CDR3aa: CASSPPGRGGDSPLHF
len: 16
j_gene: TRBJ1-6
abundance: -
d_gene: -
v_gene: TRBV18

CDR3nt: TGTGCCAGCAGCTTAGTGCGGCGACTAGCGGGTGGCCAAGAGACCCAGTACTTC
CDR3aa: CASSLVRRLAGGQETQYF
len: 18
j_gene: TRBJ2-5
abundance: -
d_gene: TRBD2
v_gene: TRBV7-9

CDR3nt: TGTGCCATCAGCACAGGGGGAGGTTCACCCCTCCACTTT
CDR3aa: CAISTGGGSPLHF
len: 13
j_gene: TRBJ1-6
abundance: -
d_gene: TRBD1
v_gene: TRBV10-3

CDR3nt: TGTGCCACCAGCTCGGCGGTGAACACTGAAGCTTTCTTT
CDR3aa: CATSSAVNTEAFF
len: 13
j_gene: TRBJ1-1
abundance: -
d_gene: -
v_gene: TRBV15

CDR3nt: TGCGCCAGCAGCCGGGACAGAGGAGGCTCAGATACGCAGTATTTT
CDR3aa: CASSRDRGGSDTQYF
len: 15
j_gene: TRBJ2-3
abundance: once
d_gene: TRBD1
v_gene: TRBV5-1

CDR3nt: TGTGCCAGCAGCTTAGGTCCAGGGGGCGCACGGGGAACCTTC
CDR3aa: CASSLGPGGARGTF
len: 14
j_gene: TRBJ1-2
abundance: -
d_gene: TRBD1
v_gene: TRBV7-3

CDR3nt: TGTGCCAGCAGTTCCAATCCCAGGGACGAGCAGTACTTC
CDR3aa: CASSSNPRDEQYF
len: 13
j_gene: TRBJ2-7
abundance: -
d_gene: -
v_gene: TRBV27

CDR3nt: TGTGCCAGCAGCCCGAACCAGAATATGATCTATGGCTACACCTTC
CDR3aa: CASSPNQNMIYGYTF
len: 15
j_gene: TRBJ1-2
abundance: -
d_gene: -
v_gene: TRBV7-3

CDR3nt: TGTGCCAGCAGTGGGACAGTTAAAGCTACTAATGAAAAACTGTTTTTT
CDR3aa: CASSGTVKATNEKLFF
len: 16
j_gene: TRBJ1-4
abundance: -
d_gene: TRBD1
v_gene: TRBV27

CDR3nt: TGTGCCAGCAGTTCTCTTGAGAGGAATTCACCCCTCCACTTT
CDR3aa: CASSSLERNSPLHF
len: 14
j_gene: TRBJ1-6
abundance: -
d_gene: -
v_gene: TRBV27

CDR3nt: TGTGCCAGCAGCCTACAGGGCACCGGGGAGCTGTTTTTT
CDR3aa: CASSLQGTGELFF
len: 13
j_gene: TRBJ2-2
abundance: -
d_gene: -
v_gene: TRBV27

CDR3nt: TGTGCCAGCACCATCGTGGGGGGTAATTCACCCCTCCACTTT
CDR3aa: CASTIVGGNSPLHF
len: 14
j_gene: TRBJ1-6
abundance: -
d_gene: -
v_gene: TRBV28